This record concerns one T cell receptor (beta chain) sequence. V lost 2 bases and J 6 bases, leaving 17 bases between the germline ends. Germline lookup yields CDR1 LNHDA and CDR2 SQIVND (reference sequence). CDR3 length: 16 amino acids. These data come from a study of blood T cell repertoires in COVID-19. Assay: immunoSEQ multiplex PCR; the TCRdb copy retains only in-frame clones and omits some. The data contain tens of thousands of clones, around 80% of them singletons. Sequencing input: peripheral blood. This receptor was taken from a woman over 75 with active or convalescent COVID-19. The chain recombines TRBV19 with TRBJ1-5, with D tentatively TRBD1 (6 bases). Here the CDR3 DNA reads TGTGCCAGTAGTATATGGGACGTGGGGGCCAGTCAGCCCCAGCATTTT. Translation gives CASSIWDVGASQPQHF.